This TCR beta chain is drawn from a study of shared clonotypes between healthy human individuals. Trimming removed 3 bases at V and 3 bases at J, with 10 bases between. The CDR3 extends over 15 amino acids. In germline, CDR1 is SGHNT, CDR2 YYREEE (reference sequence). Repertoires were generated with immunoSEQ multiplex PCR, while TCRdb's copy carries only in-frame clones and drops some. The table lists approximately 1.5 million clones, 95% to 99% of them singletons, with roughly 0.45% in the top ten. Every donor was a Caucasian adult from Nashville, Tennessee. The V gene is TRBV5-4, the J gene TRBJ2-6, with D uncertain. The source of this sequence is a man in his thirties or forties in good health. What was sequenced was naive CD4+ T cells sorted from blood. Subset specified: CD45RA+ positively selected. The CDR3: CASSWELYGANVLTF. In DNA form, the CDR3 reads TGTGCCAGCAGCTGGGAATTGTATGGGGCCAACGTCCTGACTTTC. The whole variable domain, remainder taken from reference TRBV5-4 and TRBJ2-6, is ETGVTQSPTHLIKTRGQQVTLRCSSQSGHNTVSWYQQALGQGPQFIFQYYREEENGRGNFPPRFSGLQFPNYSSELNVNALELDDSALYLCASSWELYGANVLTFGAGSRLTVL.